This T cell receptor beta chain was documented in a study of early T cells in non-severe SARS-CoV-2 infection. At the level of the study: RNA in bulk from unsorted whole blood was sequenced, and chains were unpaired. Study results and caveats: VDJdb matching skewed toward anti-spike CD8 responses, missing private and CD4 specificities.

As to this clonotype: Antigen specificity is unknown.

Each single cDNA molecule received a unique molecular identifier. TCRdb analysed the 5' RACE reads with MiXCR anew, one entry per CDR3 protein. The sample gives 70,000 to 85,000 distinct CDR3 sequences, approximately 13% of which show up once; about 6.1% is in the top ten. The origin of this receptor is an adult who was a healthcare worker with PCR-confirmed SARS-CoV-2 infection or an uninfected control (not recorded which). Input material: whole blood.

The CDR3 protein is CASSYRGGNRDYGYTF. CDR3 sequence (DNA): TGTGCCAGCAGTTACCGAGGCGGGAATCGGGACTATGGCTACACCTTC. The chain couples TRBV6-5 to TRBJ1-2; D not resolved. CDR1 and CDR2 (germline): MNHEY, SVGAGI. V was trimmed by 2 bases and J by 3 bases, leaving 16 bases between them. The CDR3 extends over 16 amino acids.